What follows are 8 T cell receptor beta chains derived from one specimen sequenced in a study of vaccination effects on CD4 cells after COVID-19 (dated by TCRdb to 2021 to 2024). The method behind the library was the immunoSEQ multiplex PCR assay. TCRdb obtained this table from immuneACCESS and retained in-frame rearrangements with V and J assigned. These tables miss some clones; where compared with another copy, unresolved V genes account for less than half of the shortfall, and the remainder is unexplained. This sample holds 50,000 to 80,000 clones; less than 80% were observed only once. The leading ten clones occupy approximately 2.3% of the sample. After more than nine days of culture, CD4+ T cells were isolated with the EasySep CD4+ T cell isolation kit. Participants received two doses of either the BNT162b2 or the mRNA-1273 mRNA SARS-CoV-2 vaccine. For these receptors, no antigen is known.

Here the sequenced sample was CD4+ T cells from PBMCs cultured without peptide, taken after COVID-19 vaccination. Receptors were obtained from a human donor who received a COVID-19 vaccine.

The chain links TRBV18 to TRBJ1-3; 7 positions agree with TRBD1. V gave up 6 bases and J gave up 3 bases; unmatched junction bases: 8. This CDR3 region has 15 residues. From germline, CDR1 is KGHSH and CDR2 LQKENI. The chain's CDR3 is CASSPPGQIGNTIYF. DNA of the CDR3: TGTGCCAGCTCCCCGCCGGGACAGATTGGAAACACCATATATTTT.

The gene calls are TRBV24-1 and TRBJ2-3; TRBD1 aligns across 7 bases. Unmatched junction bases numbered 4, after V lost 9 bases and J lost 2 bases. CDR1 and CDR2 from the germline V gene are KGHDR and SFDVKD. The CDR3 sequence is 13 residues long. In nucleotides, the CDR3 is TGTGCCACCCAAGACAGGGTCACAGATACGCAGTATTTT. Translation gives CATQDRVTDTQYF.

This clone appeared a single time. The chain combines TRBV2 with TRBJ2-2, with 9 bases that match TRBD2. From germline, CDR1 is SNHLY and CDR2 FYNNEI. The CDR3 spans 15 residues. With V trimmed by 4 bases and J by 4 bases, 4 bases remained unmatched. CDR3 residues: CASSAGLALTGELFF. The DNA for the CDR3 is TGTGCCAGCAGTGCTGGACTAGCGCTCACCGGGGAGCTGTTTTTT.

The CDR3 protein is CASSVDVLAGGRRGELFF. CDR3 nucleotide sequence: TGTGCCAGCAGCGTAGATGTGCTAGCGGGGGGCCGTCGCGGGGAGCTGTTTTTT. The chain is built from TRBV9 and TRBJ2-2; TRBD2 agrees at 11 bases. Germline V gene sequence: CDR1 SGDLS, CDR2 YYNGEE. With 0 bases clipped from V and 7 bases from J, the junction kept 11 bases outside the gene matches. This CDR3 has 18 residues.

The CDR3 region is CSPSQGLAGGSSYNEQFF. DNA of the CDR3: TGCAGCCCGTCTCAAGGACTAGCGGGGGGTAGCTCCTACAATGAGCAGTTCTTC. The rearrangement links TRBV29-1 to TRBJ2-1; 14 bases align to TRBD2. CDR1 is SQVTM and CDR2 is ANQGSEA in the germline V gene. After removal of 8 bases from V and 0 bases from J, the junction contained 12 bases not matched to a gene. CDR3 size: 18 residues.

This rearrangement joins TRBV4-1 to TRBJ2-3; 7 positions match TRBD1. J gave up 4 bases and V 4 bases, and 11 bases lay outside the gene matches. The CDR3 extends over 16 amino acids. Germline V CDR1 and CDR2: MGHRA, YSYEKL. The CDR3 bases are TGCGCCAGCAGCCCGAAACGGGACAGAGTAGCAGATACGCAGTATTTT. This gives the protein CASSPKRDRVADTQYF.

The CDR3 loop is CASSFDGRVVYF. CDR3 coding DNA: TGTGCCAGCAGTTTCGACGGGAGGGTGGTGTACTTC. This rearrangement joins TRBV12-3 or TRBV12-4 to TRBJ2-5; 8 bases are shared with TRBD2. This CDR3 has 12 residues. The V and J ends lost 3 bases and 13 bases, in that order; junction bases with no gene match: 7.

V usage is TRBV6-5 and J usage is TRBJ1-5, with 11 bases matching TRBD1. In germline, CDR1 is MNHEY, CDR2 SVGAGI. V was clipped by 7 bases and J by 1 base; unmatched bases: 3. The CDR3 contains 15 residues. DNA for the CDR3: TGTGCCAGCACCGGACAGGGGGCGAGCAATCAGCCCCAGCATTTT. Encoded protein: CASTGQGASNQPQHF.